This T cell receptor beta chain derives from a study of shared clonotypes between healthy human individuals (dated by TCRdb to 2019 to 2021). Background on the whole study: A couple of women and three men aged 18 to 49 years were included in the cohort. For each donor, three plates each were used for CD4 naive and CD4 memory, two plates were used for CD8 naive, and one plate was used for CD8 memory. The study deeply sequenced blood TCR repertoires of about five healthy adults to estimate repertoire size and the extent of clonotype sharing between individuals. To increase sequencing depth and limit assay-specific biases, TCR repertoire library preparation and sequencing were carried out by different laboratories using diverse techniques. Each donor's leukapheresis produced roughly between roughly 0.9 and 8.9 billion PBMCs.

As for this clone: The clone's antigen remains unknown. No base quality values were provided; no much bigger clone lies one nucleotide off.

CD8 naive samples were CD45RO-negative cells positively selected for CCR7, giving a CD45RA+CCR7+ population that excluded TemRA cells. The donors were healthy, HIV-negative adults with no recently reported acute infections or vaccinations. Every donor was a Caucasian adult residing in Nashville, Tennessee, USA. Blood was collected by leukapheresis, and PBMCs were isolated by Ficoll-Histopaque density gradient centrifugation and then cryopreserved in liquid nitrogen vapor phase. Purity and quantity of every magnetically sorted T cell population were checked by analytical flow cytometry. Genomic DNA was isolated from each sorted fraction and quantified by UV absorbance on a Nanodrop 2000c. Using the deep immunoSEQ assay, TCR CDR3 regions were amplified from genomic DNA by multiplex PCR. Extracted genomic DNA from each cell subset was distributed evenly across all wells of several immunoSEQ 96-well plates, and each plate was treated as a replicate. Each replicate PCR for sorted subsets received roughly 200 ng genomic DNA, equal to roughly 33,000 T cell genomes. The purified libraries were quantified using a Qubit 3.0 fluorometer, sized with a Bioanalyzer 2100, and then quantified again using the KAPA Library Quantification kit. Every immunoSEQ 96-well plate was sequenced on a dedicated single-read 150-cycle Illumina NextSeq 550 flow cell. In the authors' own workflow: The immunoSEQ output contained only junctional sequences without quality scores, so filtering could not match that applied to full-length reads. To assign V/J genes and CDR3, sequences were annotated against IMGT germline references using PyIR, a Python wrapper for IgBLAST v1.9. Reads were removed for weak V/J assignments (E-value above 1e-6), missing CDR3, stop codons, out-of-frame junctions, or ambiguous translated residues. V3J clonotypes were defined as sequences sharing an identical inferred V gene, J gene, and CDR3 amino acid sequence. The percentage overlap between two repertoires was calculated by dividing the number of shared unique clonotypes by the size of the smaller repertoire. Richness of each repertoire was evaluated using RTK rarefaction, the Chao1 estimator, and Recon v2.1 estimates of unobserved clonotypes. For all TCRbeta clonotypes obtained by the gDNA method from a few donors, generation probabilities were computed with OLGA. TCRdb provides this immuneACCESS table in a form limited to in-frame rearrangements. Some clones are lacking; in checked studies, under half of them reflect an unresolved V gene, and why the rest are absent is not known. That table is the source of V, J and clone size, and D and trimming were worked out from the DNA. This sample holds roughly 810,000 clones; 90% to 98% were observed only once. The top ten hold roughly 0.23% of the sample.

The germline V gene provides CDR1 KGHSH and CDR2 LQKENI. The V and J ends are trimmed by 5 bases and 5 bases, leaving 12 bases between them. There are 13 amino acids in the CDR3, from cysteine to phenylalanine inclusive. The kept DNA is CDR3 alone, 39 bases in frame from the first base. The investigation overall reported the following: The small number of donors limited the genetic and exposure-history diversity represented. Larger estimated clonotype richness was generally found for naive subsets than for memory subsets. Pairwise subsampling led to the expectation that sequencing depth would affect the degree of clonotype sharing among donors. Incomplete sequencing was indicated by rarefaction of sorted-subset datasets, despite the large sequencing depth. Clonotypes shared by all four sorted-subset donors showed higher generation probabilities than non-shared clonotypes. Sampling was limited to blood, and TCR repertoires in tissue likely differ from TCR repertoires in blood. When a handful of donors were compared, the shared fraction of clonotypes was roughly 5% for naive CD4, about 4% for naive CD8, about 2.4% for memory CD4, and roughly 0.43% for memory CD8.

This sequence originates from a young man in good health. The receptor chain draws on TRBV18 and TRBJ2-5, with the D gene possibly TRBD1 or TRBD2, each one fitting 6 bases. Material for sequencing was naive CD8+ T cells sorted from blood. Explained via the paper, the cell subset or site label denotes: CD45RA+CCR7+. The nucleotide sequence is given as TGTGCCAGCTCATCCAACGGGGGCGAGACCCAGTACTTC. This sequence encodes CASSSNGGETQYF.